This entry concerns a single T cell receptor (beta chain). This CDR3 spans 12 amino acids. The ends were cut back, 8 bases at V and 5 bases at J, with 13 bases in the middle. Germline CDR1 reads MDHEN; CDR2 reads SYDVKM. The entry originates in a study of blood T cell repertoires in COVID-19. The overall study: T cells, B-cell-depleted T cells, or PBMCs provided the cDNA or gDNA that served as material.

In the source study's methods: Nucleated cell number was recorded as an estimate derived from reference gene primer amplification. Generated by immunoSEQ multiplex PCR, the TCRdb table keeps only in-frame clones and is missing some. That table supplies the V and J calls and clone size; D and trimming were determined from the DNA. The table lists 90,000 to 100,000 clones, less than 90% of them singletons. The receptor comes from a man older than 75 with acute or convalescent COVID-19. Sequenced sample: peripheral blood. J is TRBJ2-7 and V is TRBV28, with D perhaps matching TRBD1 (5 bases). CDR3 protein: CASSDRINEQYF. The CDR3 region has the DNA TGTGCCAGCTCAGACAGAATCAACGAGCAGTACTTC.